This TCR beta chain derives from a study of cytomegalovirus exposure and HLA in healthy donors. With 60 Vbeta and 13 Jbeta primers, the PCR was carried out. Here immunoSEQ multiplex PCR was the method, and the copy in TCRdb shows in-frame clones only, minus some. This repertoire includes tens of thousands of clones. The receptor was isolated from a man aged 50-60 years in good health and CMV-seropositive. The sequencing sample was made of PBMCs.

The CDR3 region is CASSEYTSLNEQFF. Written as DNA, the CDR3 is TGTGCCAGCAGTGAATATACTAGCCTCAATGAGCAGTTCTTC. The chain combines TRBV25-1 with TRBJ2-1; D may be TRBD2 (6 bases). Germline-derived CDR1 and CDR2 are MGHDK and SYGVNS. V dropped 0 bases and J dropped 6 bases, with 9 bases sitting between them. The CDR3 sequence is 14 residues long.